This TCR beta chain originates from a study of T cell changes during pregnancy in multiple sclerosis. Germline CDR1 MNHEY, CDR2 SMNVEV (reference sequence). The CDR3 is 16 residues long. V lost 3 bases, J lost 3 bases, and 18 bases lay in between. Here immunoSEQ multiplex PCR was the method, and the copy in TCRdb shows in-frame clones only, minus some. The table lists fewer than 45,000 clones, around 90% of them singletons. The chain joins TRBV27 to TRBJ2-7, with no clear D. This TCR came from a female donor with multiple sclerosis, enrolled in a pregnancy study. Sequencing used CD8+ T cells from peripheral blood mononuclear cells, obtained in the third trimester of pregnancy. In DNA, the CDR3 is TGTGCCAGCAGTTTGACCCTATGGGCAGTCGACTACGAGCAGTACTTC. This sequence encodes CASSLTLWAVDYEQYF.